The T cell receptor (beta chain) under discussion was sequenced for a study of molecular identifiers for immune sequencing clone quantification. Preparation of the bulk TCR libraries relied on previously described methods and listed TCR primers. One entry per CDR3 protein results from TCRdb running MiXCR on the PCR reads. The sample lists around 8,000 distinct CDR3 sequences; 35% were seen once. With 10%, 30% or 50% of RNA, about 20,000 to 1,000,000 naive CD8 T cells were sequenced. This CDR3 contains 14 residues. Looked up from germline, CDR1 is SGHAT and CDR2 is FQNNGV. On this clonotype: A junction end diverges from the germline sequence, so it may reflect a read error.

This chain joins TRBV11-2 and TRBJ1-1; no definite D call. The receptor was isolated from a human donor in good health. Some libraries in this study had Jurkat cell RNA spiked in. Input material: naive CD8+ T cells from blood, with Jurkat cell RNA spiked in. Documented subset: FACS-sorted CD8+CD4-CCR7+CD45RA+ naive T cells. CDR3 loop: CASSLDPRNGEAYF. DNA for the CDR3: TGTGCCAGCAGCTTAGACCCCCGGAACGGTGAAGCTTACTTT.